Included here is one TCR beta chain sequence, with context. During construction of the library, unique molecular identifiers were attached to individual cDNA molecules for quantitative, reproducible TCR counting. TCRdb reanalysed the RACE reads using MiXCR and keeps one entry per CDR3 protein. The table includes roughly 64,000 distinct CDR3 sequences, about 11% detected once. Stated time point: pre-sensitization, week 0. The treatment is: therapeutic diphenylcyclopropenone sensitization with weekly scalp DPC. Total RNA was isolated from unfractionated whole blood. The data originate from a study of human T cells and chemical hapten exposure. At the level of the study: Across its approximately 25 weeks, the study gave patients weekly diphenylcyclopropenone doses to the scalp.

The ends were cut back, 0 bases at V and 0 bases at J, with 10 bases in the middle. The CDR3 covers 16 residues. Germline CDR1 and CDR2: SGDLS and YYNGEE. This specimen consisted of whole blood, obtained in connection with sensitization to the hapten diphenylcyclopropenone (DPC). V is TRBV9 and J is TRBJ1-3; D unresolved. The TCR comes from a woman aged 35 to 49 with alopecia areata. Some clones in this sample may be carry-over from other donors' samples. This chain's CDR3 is CASSVASRSSGNTIYF. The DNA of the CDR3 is TGTGCCAGCAGCGTAGCTTCCCGAAGCTCTGGAAACACCATATATTTT.